This TCR beta chain was profiled in a study of Graves' ophthalmopathy and Graves' hyperthyroidism. Across the study: Peripheral blood was gathered at first diagnosis, ahead of any treatment whatsoever.

The study's findings and limits: Its predictions of ophthalmopathy progression gave the model 55% to 71% sensitivity and about 72% specificity.

This clonotype showed up just a few times. Its antigen is not known. All donors with ophthalmopathy were recorded as having moderate-to-severe activity, CAS ≥3, NOSPECS ≥4 and a duration under 3 months. Beta-chain TCR CDR3 regions were amplified from RNA transcripts. HTBI primers served in a first-round RT-PCR, which a second-round multiplex PCR followed. From the multiplex PCR reads, TCRdb called clonotypes with MiXCR, one entry per CDR3 protein. In the table there are 200,000 to 300,000 distinct CDR3 sequences, 40% to 50% of which are singletons. The sequenced sample consisted of peripheral blood. This clonotype originated in an adult man with Graves' ophthalmopathy.

The DNA of the CDR3 is TGCGCCAGCAGCTTCACTGGAGAAAAACTGTTTTTT. It translates to CASSFTGEKLFF. V gene TRBV5-1 combines with J gene TRBJ1-4; D is unresolved. The CDR3 contains 12 residues. V was clipped by 2 bases and J by 8 bases, with 7 bases between them. The germline CDR1 and CDR2 sequences are SGHRS and YFSETQ.